A single sample is the source of the 8 T cell receptor beta chains below, sequenced in a study of siplizumab effects on memory and regulatory T cells. This table comes from immunoSEQ multiplex PCR, and its TCRdb copy is limited to in-frame clones, with some not included. The table records 90,000 to 150,000 clones, 85% to 95% of them present only once. Sequenced sample: non-Treg CD4+ T cells sorted from blood. The source of these receptors is a human donor in good health.

The rearrangement uses TRBV30 and TRBJ1-2, with D tentatively TRBD1 (5 bases). Germline CDR1 is GTSNPN and CDR2 is SVGIG (reference sequence). With 0 bases removed from V and 1 base from J, the gap between germline ends came to 9 bases. This CDR3 contains 14 residues. This CDR3 is CAWSVQALNYGYTF. Here the CDR3 DNA reads TGTGCCTGGAGTGTACAGGCCCTTAACTATGGCTACACCTTC.

This chain joins TRBV28 and TRBJ2-3, with D perhaps given as TRBD1 or TRBD2 (7 bases each). The V end lost 7 bases, the J end lost 1 base, and 12 bases lay between the germline ends. The CDR3 contains 14 residues. Germline values: CDR1 MDHEN, CDR2 SYDVKM. The CDR3 sequence: CASNQGGGTDTQYF. The CDR3 coding sequence is TGTGCCAGCAACCAGGGGGGGGGCACAGATACGCAGTATTTT.

This clone was counted a single time. The J gene is TRBJ1-4, the V gene TRBV6-5; 8 bases fit TRBD1. This CDR3 is built from 15 residues. The germline gives CDR1 MNHEY, CDR2 SVGAGI. J lost 9 bases, V lost 2 bases, and 8 bases had no gene match. In DNA form, the CDR3 reads TGTGCCAGCAGTTACCCCGGGACAGGTTGGCAAAAACTGTTTTTT. Residues: CASSYPGTGWQKLFF.

The chain is built from TRBV10-3 and TRBJ1-6, with D tentatively TRBD1 (6 bases). The CDR3 is 13 residues long. Germline V gene data show CDR1 as ENHRY and CDR2 as SYGVKD. Trimming left V 1 base short and J 11 bases short, with 9 bases between. CDR3 sequence: CAISELQGPPLHF. The CDR3 region has the DNA TGTGCCATCAGTGAGTTACAGGGTCCACCCCTCCACTTT.

V gene TRBV5-1 combines with J gene TRBJ1-1, with a tentative D call TRBD1 (6 bases). The CDR3 is made up of 14 amino acids. Trimming stripped 4 bases from V and 1 base from J, with 11 bases between. Looked up from germline, CDR1 is SGHRS and CDR2 is YFSETQ. The CDR3 DNA sequence: TGCGCCAGCAGCCATTTGACAGGGAACACTGAAGCTTTCTTT. Amino acids: CASSHLTGNTEAFF.

This chain links TRBV7-8 with TRBJ1-2, with unresolved D. The length of the CDR3 is 15 residues. The germline CDR1 and CDR2 sequences are SGHVS and FQNEAQ. The V end was cut by 0 bases, the J end by 8 bases, with 16 bases between. The CDR3 DNA sequence: TGTGCCAGCAGCTTAGCGTCTTTGGGAGGTTGGGGCTACACCTTC. This encodes CASSLASLGGWGYTF. Together with reference TRBV7-8 and TRBJ1-2, the CDR3 gives the full variable domain: GAGVSQSPRYKVAKRGQDVALRCDPISGHVSLFWYQQALGQGPEFLTYFQNEAQLDKSGLPSDRFFAERPEGSVSTLKIQRTQQEDSAVYLCASSLASLGGWGYTFGSGTRLTVV.

The chain links TRBV6-5 to TRBJ1-2, with TRBD1 as a possible D gene (5 bases). The CDR3 is made up of 12 amino acids. Per the germline V gene, CDR1 is MNHEY and CDR2 is SVGAGI. The V end was cut by 2 bases, the J end by 8 bases, with 9 bases between. The CDR3 loop is CASSYADSGYTF. Written as DNA, the CDR3 is TGTGCCAGCAGTTACGCCGACAGCGGCTACACCTTC.

The CDR3 region is CASSHTGGNTIYF. The CDR3 DNA is TGTGCCAGCAGCCACACAGGCGGAAACACCATATATTTT. The chain links TRBV14 to TRBJ1-3, with D possibly matching TRBD1 (5 bases). Germline CDR1 SGHDN, CDR2 FVKESK. The CDR3 consists of 13 residues. V was pared by 3 bases and J by 4 bases, with 7 bases between.